These 17 T cell receptor beta chains were all obtained from the same sample, sequenced in a study of T cell repertoires in cytomegalovirus infection (dated by TCRdb to the late 2010s). These reads were obtained on an Illumina HiSeq 1500. TCRdb reworked the public reads: Q25 trimming with fastp, MiXCR clone assembly, productive beta chains retained. Each CDR3 protein gets just one entry, which takes the most common genes and DNA from the rows behind it. The sample table holds roughly 990,000 distinct CDR3 sequences, of which more than 25% were seen once. Of the sample, more than 13% falls within the top ten clones. Antigens of these TCRs are unknown. The treatment or condition label here, explained by the study, means: in vitro stimulation with specific CMV peptide epitopes to enrich CMV-specific T cells. The source was cultured CD8+ T cells from PBMCs, collected from culture after CMV antigen stimulation. The source of these receptors is a human donor in good health (CMV status not recorded). Some clones in this sample may be carry-over from other donors' samples.

In its sample, this clonotype was seen many times. The chain uses TRBV7-8 and TRBJ1-1, with a weak D call TRBD1 (5 bases). The CDR3 extends over 18 amino acids. V was cut by 5 bases and J by 5 bases, with 27 bases left in between. Germline CDR1 SGHVS, CDR2 FQNEAQ. CDR3 loop: CASSPRRLGQENWTEAFF. Written as DNA, the CDR3 is TGTGCCAGCAGCCCAAGAAGGTTAGGACAAGAAAATTGGACTGAAGCTTTCTTT.

This chain connects TRBV7-4 to TRBJ2-1; D unclear. Trimming removed 5 bases from V and 6 bases from J, with 11 bases in between. The CDR3 is 13 residues long. Per the germline V gene, CDR1 is SGHVT and CDR2 is SQSDAQ. The CDR3: CASSPDLFNEQFF. CDR3 bases: TGTGCCAGCAGCCCAGATCTGTTCAATGAGCAGTTCTTC.

This clonotype was recorded at least ten times. The chain employs TRBV7-2 and TRBJ1-2; 8 bases match TRBD1. This CDR3 is built from 16 residues. The J segment lost 5 bases and the V segment lost 0 bases, leaving 8 bases of the junction unmatched. Germline CDR1 is SGHTA and CDR2 is FQGNSA. For the CDR3, the DNA is TGTGCCAGCAGCTTAGCCCCGCAGGGGGCGCTGTATGGCTACACCTTC. Translating gives CASSLAPQGALYGYTF.

This clonotype was counted only a few times. The chain recombines TRBV10-2 with TRBJ2-1; D might be TRBD1 or TRBD2, each matching 6 bases. CDR1 and CDR2 from the germline V gene are WSHSY and SAAADI. The CDR3 consists of 15 residues. The ends were cut back, 8 bases at V and 4 bases at J, with 18 bases in the middle. Here the CDR3 reads CASARGQSPYNEQFF. The CDR3 nucleotides are TGCGCCAGCGCCCGGGGGCAGAGTCCTTACAATGAGCAGTTCTTC.

On this clonotype: The junction shows a germline mismatch at one end, possibly a read error. The chain is built from TRBV7-9 and TRBJ2-5; D uncertain. The CDR3 covers 9 residues. Germline V gives CDR1 SEHNR, CDR2 FQNEAQ (reference sequence). The CDR3, as DNA: TGTGCCAGCAGCTTGACCCTTGAGTTC. As protein: CASSLTLEF.

This clonotype was picked up a small number of times. The V and J genes are TRBV9 and TRBJ2-5, with 7 bases identical to TRBD1. The J segment lost 3 bases and the V segment lost 3 bases, leaving 5 bases of the junction unmatched. Germline V gene sequence: CDR1 SGDLS, CDR2 YYNGEE. The CDR3 has 14 residues. The CDR3 region has the DNA TGTGCCAGCAGCGGAGGGGACAGAAAAGAGACCCAGTACTTC. Encoded protein: CASSGGDRKETQYF.

V is TRBV2 and J is TRBJ1-2; D perhaps matches TRBD1 (6 bases). The germline V gene has CDR1 SNHLY and CDR2 FYNNEI. The CDR3 spans 15 residues. Deletions cut 3 bases from V and 2 bases from J, with 13 bases between. The CDR3 reads CASSEPDRRNYGYTF. DNA for the CDR3: TGTGCCAGCAGTGAGCCGGACAGAAGAAACTATGGCTACACCTTC.

This clonotype has more than one count but fewer than ten. V is TRBV27 and J is TRBJ2-7; 10 nucleotides match TRBD2. This CDR3 has 17 amino acids. Germline V gene lookup returns CDR1 MNHEY and CDR2 SMNVEV (reference sequence). Trimming removed 6 bases from V and 0 bases from J; junction bases left unmatched: 11. The CDR3 coding sequence is TGTGCCAGCAGAGGCTTCCGAGAGCGGGGGGGCTCCTACGAGCAGTACGTC. Protein: CASRGFRERGGSYEQYV.

The rearrangement links TRBV19 to TRBJ1-2; 9 bases match TRBD1. CDR1 and CDR2 (germline): LNHDA, SQIVND (reference sequence). The length of the CDR3 is 13 residues. After removal of 9 bases from V and 8 bases from J, the junction contained 10 bases not matched to a gene. The chain's CDR3 is CASLPRTGEGYTF. Written as DNA, the CDR3 is TGTGCCAGCCTCCCGAGGACAGGGGAGGGCTACACCTTC.

This clonotype was picked up a small number of times. The gene calls are TRBV28 and TRBJ2-7, with D possibly matching TRBD1 (7 bases). Trimming removed 8 bases at V and 1 base at J, with 15 bases between. Germline lookup yields CDR1 MDHEN and CDR2 SYDVKM. The CDR3 loop spans 14 amino acids. The CDR3 loop reads CASEAGQRSYEQYV. The CDR3, as DNA: TGTGCCAGCGAGGCGGGACAGCGTTCCTACGAGCAGTACGTC.

This rearrangement joins TRBV20-1 to TRBJ1-1, with D tentatively TRBD1 (6 bases). V shed 1 base and J shed 4 bases, with 10 bases lying between them. Germline assignment: CDR1 DFQATT and CDR2 SNEGSKA (reference sequence). The CDR3 sequence is 13 residues long. CDR3 sequence: CSARGRGATEAFF. CDR3 coding DNA: TGCAGTGCTAGAGGTCGGGGGGCCACTGAAGCTTTCTTT.

On this clonotype: One end of the junction fails to match germline, which may point to a read error. V is TRBV6-2 or TRBV6-3 and J is TRBJ1-3; D is unresolved. The CDR3 extends over 14 amino acids. Germline V gene data show CDR1 as MNHEY and CDR2 as SVGEGT. CDR3: CASSLRSSGSTIYF. The DNA for the CDR3 is TGTGCCAGCAGTTTGAGGAGCTCTGGAAGCACCATATATTTT.

The chain couples TRBV4-1 to TRBJ2-3; TRBD1 aligns across 8 bases. Per the germline V gene, CDR1 is MGHRA and CDR2 is YSYEKL. Trimming took 4 bases from V and 1 from J; bases not matched to a gene: 4. CDR3 length: 15 amino acids. CDR3 DNA: TGCGCCAGCAGCCGCAACAGGGGGGGCACAGATACGCAGTATTTT. Its protein product is CASSRNRGGTDTQYF.

This clonotype was recorded only once. This chain connects TRBV7-8 to TRBJ1-1; D unresolved. The V end was cut by 5 bases, the J end by 0 bases, with 13 bases between. The CDR3 length is 15 residues. Germline CDR1 and CDR2: SGHVS and FQNEAQ. CDR3 nucleotides: TGTGCCAGCAGCCCAGTGTCGATCATGAACACTGAAGCTTTCTTT. Amino acid sequence: CASSPVSIMNTEAFF. The full variable domain, completed using reference TRBV7-8 and TRBJ1-1, is GAGVSQSPRYKVAKRGQDVALRCDPISGHVSLFWYQQALGQGPEFLTYFQNEAQLDKSGLPSDRFFAERPEGSVSTLKIQRTQQEDSAVYLCASSPVSIMNTEAFFGQGTRLTVV.

In its sample, this clonotype was seen many times. The V gene is TRBV7-8, the J gene TRBJ2-6, with 12 bases fitting TRBD1. The CDR3 is made up of 19 amino acids. Germline lookup yields CDR1 SGHVS and CDR2 FQNEAQ. The ends lost 0 bases at V and 2 bases at J; junction bases unmatched: 5. CDR3 protein: CASSLAPGQGAPGANVLTF. The CDR3 DNA follows: TGTGCCAGCAGCTTAGCCCCGGGACAGGGGGCGCCTGGGGCCAACGTCCTGACTTTC.

This clonotype was observed many times. The V gene is TRBV7-9, the J gene TRBJ1-4; no firm D call. The V end lost 5 bases, the J end lost 2 bases, and 15 bases lay between the germline ends. This CDR3 spans 16 amino acids. Germline V gene data show CDR1 as SEHNR and CDR2 as FQNEAQ (reference sequence). Written as DNA, the CDR3 is TGTGCCAGCAGCCAACTTAATCTCTTTACTAATGAAAAACTGTTTTTT. It is translated as CASSQLNLFTNEKLFF.

With respect to this clonotype: It may be a read error: a sequence one base away is much more abundant. The genes are TRBV4-2 and TRBJ1-5; D may be TRBD1 (6 bases). Deletions cut 2 bases from V and 3 bases from J, with 20 bases between. Germline CDR1 reads LGHNA; CDR2 reads YNFKEQ. The CDR3 consists of 18 residues. CDR3 bases: TGTGCCAGCAGCCAATGGCCGGGACACCCCCCGGACAATCAGCCCCAGCATTTT. Translating gives CASSQWPGHPPDNQPQHF.